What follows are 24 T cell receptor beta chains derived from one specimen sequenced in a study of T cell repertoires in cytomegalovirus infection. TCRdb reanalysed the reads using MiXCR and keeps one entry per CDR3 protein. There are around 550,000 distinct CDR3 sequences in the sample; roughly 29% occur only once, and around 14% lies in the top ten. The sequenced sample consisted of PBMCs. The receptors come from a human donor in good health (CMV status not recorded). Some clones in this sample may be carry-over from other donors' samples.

The CDR3 here is CASRTGTGATQYF. The CDR3 DNA follows: TGTGCCAGCAGAACCGGGACAGGGGCGACCCAGTACTTC. The chain recombines TRBV12-3 or TRBV12-4 with TRBJ2-5, with 10 bases aligning to TRBD1. CDR3 length: 13 amino acids. V lost 6 bases and J lost 7; bases outside the gene matches: 5.

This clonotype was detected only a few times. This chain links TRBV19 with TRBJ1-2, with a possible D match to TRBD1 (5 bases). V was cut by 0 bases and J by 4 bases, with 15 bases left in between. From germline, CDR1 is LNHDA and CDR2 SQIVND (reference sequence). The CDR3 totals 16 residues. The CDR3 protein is CASSIDWGSRVYGYTF. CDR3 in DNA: TGTGCCAGTAGTATAGATTGGGGCAGTCGAGTCTATGGCTACACCTTC.

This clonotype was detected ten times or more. The CDR3 loop reads CASSPTGGSVDEQYF. DNA for the CDR3: TGTGCCAGCAGCCCAACAGGGGGAAGTGTGGACGAGCAGTACTTC. This chain uses TRBV7-6 with TRBJ2-7; the match to TRBD1 covers 8 bases. Germline assignment: CDR1 SGHVS and CDR2 FNYEAQ. V shed 5 bases and J 5 bases; nucleotides not matched to a gene: 11. The CDR3 contains 15 residues.

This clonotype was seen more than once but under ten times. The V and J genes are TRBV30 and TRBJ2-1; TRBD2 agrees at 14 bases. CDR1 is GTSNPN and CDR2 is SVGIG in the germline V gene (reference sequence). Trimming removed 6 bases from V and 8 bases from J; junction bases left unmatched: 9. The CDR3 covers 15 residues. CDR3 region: CACRLAGGPWDEQFF. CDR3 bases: TGTGCCTGCCGACTAGCGGGAGGGCCATGGGATGAGCAGTTCTTC.

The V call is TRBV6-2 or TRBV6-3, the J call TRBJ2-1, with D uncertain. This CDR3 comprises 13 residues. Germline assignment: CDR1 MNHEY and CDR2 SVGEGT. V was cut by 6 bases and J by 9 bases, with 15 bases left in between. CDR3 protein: CASRVHLSGEQFF. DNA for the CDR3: TGTGCCAGCAGAGTACACCTCTCGGGTGAGCAGTTCTTC.

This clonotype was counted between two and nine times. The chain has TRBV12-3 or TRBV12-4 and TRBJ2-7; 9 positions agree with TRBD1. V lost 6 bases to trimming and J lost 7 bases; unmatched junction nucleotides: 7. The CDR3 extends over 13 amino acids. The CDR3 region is CASSKTGGEEQYF. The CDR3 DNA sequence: TGTGCCAGCAGCAAAACAGGGGGCGAAGAGCAGTACTTC.

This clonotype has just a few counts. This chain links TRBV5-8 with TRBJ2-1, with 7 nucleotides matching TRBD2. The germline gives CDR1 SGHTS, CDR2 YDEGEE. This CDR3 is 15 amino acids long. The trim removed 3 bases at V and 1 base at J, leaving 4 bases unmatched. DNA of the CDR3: TGTGCCAGCAGCTGGGGCGGGAGATCCTACAATGAGCAGTTCTTC. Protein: CASSWGGRSYNEQFF.

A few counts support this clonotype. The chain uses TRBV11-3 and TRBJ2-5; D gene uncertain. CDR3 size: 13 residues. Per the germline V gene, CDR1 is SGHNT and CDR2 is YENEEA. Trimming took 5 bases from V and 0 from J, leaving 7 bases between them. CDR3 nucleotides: TGTGCCAGCAGCAACGTAAACCAAGAGACCCAGTACTTC. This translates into CASSNVNQETQYF.

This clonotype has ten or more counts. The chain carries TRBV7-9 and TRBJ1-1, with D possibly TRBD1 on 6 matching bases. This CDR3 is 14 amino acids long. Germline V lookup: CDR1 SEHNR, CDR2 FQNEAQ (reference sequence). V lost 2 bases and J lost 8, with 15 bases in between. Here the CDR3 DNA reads TGTGCCAGCAGCTTATCGGCAGGGGCCGGCGAAGCTTTCTTT. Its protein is CASSLSAGAGEAFF. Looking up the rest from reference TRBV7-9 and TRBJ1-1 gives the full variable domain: DTGVSQNPRHKITKRGQNVTFRCDPISEHNRLYWYRQTLGQGPEFLTYFQNEAQLEKSRLLSDRFSAERPKGSFSTLEIQRTEQGDSAMYLCASSLSAGAGEAFFGQGTRLTVV.

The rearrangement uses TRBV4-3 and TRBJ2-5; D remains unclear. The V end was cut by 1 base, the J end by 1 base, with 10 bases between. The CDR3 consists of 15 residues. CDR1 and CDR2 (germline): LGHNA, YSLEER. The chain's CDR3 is CASSQGPPFQETQYF. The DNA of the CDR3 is TGCGCCAGCAGCCAAGGTCCTCCCTTCCAAGAGACCCAGTACTTC.

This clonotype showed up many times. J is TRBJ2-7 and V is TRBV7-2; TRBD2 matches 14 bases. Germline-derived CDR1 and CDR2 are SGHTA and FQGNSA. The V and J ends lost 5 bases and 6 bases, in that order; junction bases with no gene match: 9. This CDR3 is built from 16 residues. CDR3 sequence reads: CASSPLPGTSGSEQYF. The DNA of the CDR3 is TGTGCCAGCAGCCCATTACCCGGGACTAGCGGGAGCGAGCAGTACTTC. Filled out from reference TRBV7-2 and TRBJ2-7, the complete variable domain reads GAGVSQSPSNKVTEKGKDVELRCDPISGHTALYWYRQSLGQGLEFLIYFQGNSAPDKSGLPSDRFSAERTGGSVSTLTIQRTQQEDSAVYLCASSPLPGTSGSEQYFGPGTRLTVT.

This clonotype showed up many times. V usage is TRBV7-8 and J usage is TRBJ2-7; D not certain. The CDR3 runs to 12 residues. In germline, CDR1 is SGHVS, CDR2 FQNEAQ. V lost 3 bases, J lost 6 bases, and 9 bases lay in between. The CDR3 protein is CASSFPLSEQYF. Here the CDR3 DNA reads TGTGCCAGCAGCTTTCCCCTAAGCGAGCAGTACTTC.

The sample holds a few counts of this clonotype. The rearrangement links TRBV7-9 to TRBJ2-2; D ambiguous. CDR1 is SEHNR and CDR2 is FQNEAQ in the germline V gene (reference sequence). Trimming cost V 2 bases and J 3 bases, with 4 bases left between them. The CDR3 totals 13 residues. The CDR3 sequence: CASSLSYTGELFF. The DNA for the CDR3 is TGTGCCAGCAGCTTAAGCTACACCGGGGAGCTGTTTTTT.

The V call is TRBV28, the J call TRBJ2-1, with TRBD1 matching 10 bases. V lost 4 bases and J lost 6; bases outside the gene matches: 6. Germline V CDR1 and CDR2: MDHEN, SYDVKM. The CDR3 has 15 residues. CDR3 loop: CASSYGTGDANEQFF. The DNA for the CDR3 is TGTGCCAGCAGTTACGGGACAGGGGATGCCAATGAGCAGTTCTTC.

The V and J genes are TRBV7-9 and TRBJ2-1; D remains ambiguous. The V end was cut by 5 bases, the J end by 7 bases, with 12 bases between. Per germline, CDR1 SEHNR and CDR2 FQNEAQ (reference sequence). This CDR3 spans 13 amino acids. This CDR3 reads CASSLRSVNEQFF. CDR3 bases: TGTGCCAGCAGCCTCCGGAGTGTAAATGAGCAGTTCTTC.

The CDR3: CASSIEGHRGRGQPQHF. CDR3 nucleotides: TGTGCCAGTAGTATCGAAGGACACAGGGGCCGGGGGCAGCCCCAGCATTTT. The rearrangement links TRBV19 to TRBJ1-5; TRBD1 agrees at 7 bases. In germline, CDR1 is LNHDA, CDR2 SQIVND (reference sequence). The CDR3 runs to 17 residues. With V trimmed by 3 bases and J by 7 bases, 15 bases remained unmatched.

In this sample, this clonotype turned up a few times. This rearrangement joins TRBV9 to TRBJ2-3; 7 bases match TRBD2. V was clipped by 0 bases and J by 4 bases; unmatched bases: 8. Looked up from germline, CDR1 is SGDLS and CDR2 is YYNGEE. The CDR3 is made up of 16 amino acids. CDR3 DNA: TGTGCCAGCAGCGTAGGGGCGGGAGTGGGCGCAGATACGCAGTATTTT. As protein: CASSVGAGVGADTQYF.

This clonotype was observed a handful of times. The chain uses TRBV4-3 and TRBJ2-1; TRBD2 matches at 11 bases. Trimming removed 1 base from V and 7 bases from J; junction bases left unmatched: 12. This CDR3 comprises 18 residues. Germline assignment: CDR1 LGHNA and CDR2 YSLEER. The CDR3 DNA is TGCGCCAGCAGCCAAGCCCTTTTAGCGGGAGGGCCTTCAAATGAGCAGTTCTTC. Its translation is CASSQALLAGGPSNEQFF.

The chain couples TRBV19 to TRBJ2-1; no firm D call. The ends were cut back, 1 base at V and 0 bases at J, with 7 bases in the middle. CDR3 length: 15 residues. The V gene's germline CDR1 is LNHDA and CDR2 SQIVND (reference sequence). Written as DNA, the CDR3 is TGTGCCAGTAGTATAGCGGCGAGCTCCTACAATGAGCAGTTCTTC. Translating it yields CASSIAASSYNEQFF.

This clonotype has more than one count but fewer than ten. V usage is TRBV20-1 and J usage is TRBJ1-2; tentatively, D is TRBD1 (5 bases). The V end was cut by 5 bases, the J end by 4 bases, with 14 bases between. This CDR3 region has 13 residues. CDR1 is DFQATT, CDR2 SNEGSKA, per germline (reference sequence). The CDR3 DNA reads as TGCAGTGCTGGAAGGGACGGCATCTATGGCTACACCTTC. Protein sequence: CSAGRDGIYGYTF.

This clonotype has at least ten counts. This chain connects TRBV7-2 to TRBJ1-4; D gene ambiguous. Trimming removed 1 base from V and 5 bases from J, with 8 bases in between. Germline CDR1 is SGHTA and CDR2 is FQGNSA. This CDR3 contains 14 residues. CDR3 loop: CASSLGGSNEKLFF. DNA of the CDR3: TGTGCCAGCAGCTTAGGAGGGTCAAATGAAAAACTGTTTTTT.

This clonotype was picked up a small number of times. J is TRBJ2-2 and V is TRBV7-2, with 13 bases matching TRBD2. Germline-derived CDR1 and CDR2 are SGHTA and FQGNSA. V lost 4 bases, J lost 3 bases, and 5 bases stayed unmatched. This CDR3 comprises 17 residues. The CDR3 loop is CASSSRGLAGDTGELFF. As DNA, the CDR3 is TGTGCCAGCAGCTCCCGAGGACTAGCGGGGGACACCGGGGAGCTGTTTTTT. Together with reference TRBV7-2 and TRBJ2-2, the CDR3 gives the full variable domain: GAGVSQSPSNKVTEKGKDVELRCDPISGHTALYWYRQSLGQGLEFLIYFQGNSAPDKSGLPSDRFSAERTGGSVSTLTIQRTQQEDSAVYLCASSSRGLAGDTGELFFGEGSRLTVL.

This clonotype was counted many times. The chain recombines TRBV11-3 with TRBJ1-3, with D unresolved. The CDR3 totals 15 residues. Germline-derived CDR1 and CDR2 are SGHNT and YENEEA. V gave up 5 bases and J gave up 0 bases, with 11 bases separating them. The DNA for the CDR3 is TGTGCCAGCAGCGAGGACCGGAGCTCTGGAAACACCATATATTTT. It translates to CASSEDRSSGNTIYF.

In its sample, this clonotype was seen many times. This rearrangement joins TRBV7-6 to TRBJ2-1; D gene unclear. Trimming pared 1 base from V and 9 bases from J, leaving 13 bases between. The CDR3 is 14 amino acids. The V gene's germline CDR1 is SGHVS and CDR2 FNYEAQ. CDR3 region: CASSLGTAPGEQFF. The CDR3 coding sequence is TGTGCCAGCAGCTTAGGGACCGCACCGGGTGAGCAGTTCTTC.